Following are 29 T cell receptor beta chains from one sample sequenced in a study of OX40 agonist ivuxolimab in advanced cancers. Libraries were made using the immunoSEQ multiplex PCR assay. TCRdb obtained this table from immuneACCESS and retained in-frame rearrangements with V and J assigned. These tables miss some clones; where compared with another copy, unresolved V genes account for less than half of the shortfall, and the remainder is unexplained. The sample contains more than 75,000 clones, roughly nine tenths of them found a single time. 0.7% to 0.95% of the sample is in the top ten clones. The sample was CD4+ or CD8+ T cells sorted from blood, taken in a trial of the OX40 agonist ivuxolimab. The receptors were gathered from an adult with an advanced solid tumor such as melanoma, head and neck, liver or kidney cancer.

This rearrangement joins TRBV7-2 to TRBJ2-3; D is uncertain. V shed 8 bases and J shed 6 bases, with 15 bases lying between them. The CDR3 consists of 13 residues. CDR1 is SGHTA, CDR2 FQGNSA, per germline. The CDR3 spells CASEPPGADTQYF. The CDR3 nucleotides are TGTGCCAGCGAGCCCCCGGGTGCGGATACGCAGTATTTT.

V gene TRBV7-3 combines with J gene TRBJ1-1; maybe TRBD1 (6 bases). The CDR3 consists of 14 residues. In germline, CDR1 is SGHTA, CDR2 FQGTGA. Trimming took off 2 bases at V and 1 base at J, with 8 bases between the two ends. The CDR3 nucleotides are TGTGCCAGCAGCTTAGTAGGGGGGAACACTGAAGCTTTCTTT. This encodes CASSLVGGNTEAFF.

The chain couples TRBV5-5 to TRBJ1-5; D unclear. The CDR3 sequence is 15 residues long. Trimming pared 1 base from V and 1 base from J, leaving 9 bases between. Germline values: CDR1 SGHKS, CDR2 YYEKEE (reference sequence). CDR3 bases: TGTGCCAGCAGCTTGTCAGGCACGAGCAATCAGCCCCAGCATTTT. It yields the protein CASSLSGTSNQPQHF.

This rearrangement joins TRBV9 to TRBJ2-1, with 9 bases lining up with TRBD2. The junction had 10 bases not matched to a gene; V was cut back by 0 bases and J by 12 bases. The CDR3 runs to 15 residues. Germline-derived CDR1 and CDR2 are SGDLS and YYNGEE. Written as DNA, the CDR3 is TGTGCCAGCAGCGTAGGAGTAGCGGGAGATATAGGGCAGTTCTTC. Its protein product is CASSVGVAGDIGQFF. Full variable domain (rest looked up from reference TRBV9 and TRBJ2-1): DSGVTQTPKHLITATGQRVTLRCSPRSGDLSVYWYQQSLDQGLQFLIQYYNGEERAKGNILERFSAQQFPDLHSELNLSSLELGDSALYFCASSVGVAGDIGQFFGPGTRLTVL.

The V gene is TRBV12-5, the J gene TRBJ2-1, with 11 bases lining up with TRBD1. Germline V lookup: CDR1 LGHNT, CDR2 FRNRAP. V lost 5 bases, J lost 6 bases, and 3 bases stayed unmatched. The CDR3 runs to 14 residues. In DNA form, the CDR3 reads TGTGCTAGTGGTCCTGGGACAGGGGGCAATGAGCAGTTCTTC. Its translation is CASGPGTGGNEQFF.

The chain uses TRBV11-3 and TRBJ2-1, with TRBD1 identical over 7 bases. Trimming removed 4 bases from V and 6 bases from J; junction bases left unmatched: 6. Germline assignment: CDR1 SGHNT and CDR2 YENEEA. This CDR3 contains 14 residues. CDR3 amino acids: CASSSTGYSNEQFF. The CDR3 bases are TGTGCCAGCAGCTCGACAGGGTATAGCAATGAGCAGTTCTTC. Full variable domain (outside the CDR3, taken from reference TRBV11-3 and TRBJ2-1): EAGVVQSPRYKIIEKKQPVAFWCNPISGHNTLYWYLQNLGQGPELLIRYENEEAVDDSQLPKDRFSAERLKGVDSTLKIQPAELGDSAVYLCASSSTGYSNEQFFGPGTRLTVL.

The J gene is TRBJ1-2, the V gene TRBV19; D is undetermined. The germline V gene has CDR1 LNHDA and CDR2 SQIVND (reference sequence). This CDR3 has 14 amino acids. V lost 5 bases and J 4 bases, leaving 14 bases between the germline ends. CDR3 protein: CASSPRLRSYGYTF. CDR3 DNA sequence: TGTGCCAGTAGTCCCCGCTTAAGGAGCTATGGCTACACCTTC.

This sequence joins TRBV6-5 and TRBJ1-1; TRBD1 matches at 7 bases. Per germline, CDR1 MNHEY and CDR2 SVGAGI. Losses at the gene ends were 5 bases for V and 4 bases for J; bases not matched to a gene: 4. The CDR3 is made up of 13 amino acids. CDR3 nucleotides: TGTGCCAGCAGTCCGACAGGGCGCACTGAAGCTTTCTTT. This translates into CASSPTGRTEAFF.

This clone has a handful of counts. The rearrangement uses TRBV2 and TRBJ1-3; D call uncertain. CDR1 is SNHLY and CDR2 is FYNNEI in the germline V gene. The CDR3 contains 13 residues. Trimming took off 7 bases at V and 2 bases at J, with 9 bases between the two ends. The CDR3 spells CASTKEAGNTIYF. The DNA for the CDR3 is TGTGCCAGCACCAAGGAGGCTGGAAACACCATATATTTT.

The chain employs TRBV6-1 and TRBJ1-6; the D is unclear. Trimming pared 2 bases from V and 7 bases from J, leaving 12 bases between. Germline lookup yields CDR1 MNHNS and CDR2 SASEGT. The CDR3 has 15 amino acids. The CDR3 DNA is TGTGCCAGCAGTGAACCTCCAGACACCAATTCACCCCTCCACTTT. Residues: CASSEPPDTNSPLHF.

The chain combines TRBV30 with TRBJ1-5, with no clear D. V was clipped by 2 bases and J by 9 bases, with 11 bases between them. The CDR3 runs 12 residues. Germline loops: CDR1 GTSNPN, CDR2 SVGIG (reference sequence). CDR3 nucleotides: TGTGCCTGGAGTCCGGGAACGGGGCCCCAGCATTTT. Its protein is CAWSPGTGPQHF.

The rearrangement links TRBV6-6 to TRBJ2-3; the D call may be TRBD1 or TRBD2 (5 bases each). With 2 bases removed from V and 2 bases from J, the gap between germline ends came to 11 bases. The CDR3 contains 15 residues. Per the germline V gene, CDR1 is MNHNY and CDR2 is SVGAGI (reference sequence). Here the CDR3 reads CASSYRTGTTDTQYF. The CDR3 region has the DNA TGTGCCAGCAGTTACAGAACCGGGACCACAGATACGCAGTATTTT.

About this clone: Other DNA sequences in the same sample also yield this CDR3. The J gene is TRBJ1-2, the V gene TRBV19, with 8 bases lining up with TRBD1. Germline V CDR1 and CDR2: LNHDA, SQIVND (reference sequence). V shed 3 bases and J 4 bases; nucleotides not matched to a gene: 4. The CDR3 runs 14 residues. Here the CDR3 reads CASSIRTGPYGYTF. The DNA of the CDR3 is TGTGCCAGTAGTATTCGGACAGGGCCCTATGGCTACACCTTC.

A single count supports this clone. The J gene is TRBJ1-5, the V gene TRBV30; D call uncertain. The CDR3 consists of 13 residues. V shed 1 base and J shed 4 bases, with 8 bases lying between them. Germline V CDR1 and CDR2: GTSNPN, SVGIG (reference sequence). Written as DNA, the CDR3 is TGTGCCTGGAGTGCCCGGAATAATCAGCCCCAGCATTTT. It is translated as CAWSARNNQPQHF.

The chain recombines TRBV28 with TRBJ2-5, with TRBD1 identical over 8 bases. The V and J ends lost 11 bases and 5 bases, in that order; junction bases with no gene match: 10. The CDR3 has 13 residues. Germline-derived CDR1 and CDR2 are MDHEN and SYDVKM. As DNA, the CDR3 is TGTGCCGGACAGGGAACCCCAACGGAGACCCAGTACTTC. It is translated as CAGQGTPTETQYF.

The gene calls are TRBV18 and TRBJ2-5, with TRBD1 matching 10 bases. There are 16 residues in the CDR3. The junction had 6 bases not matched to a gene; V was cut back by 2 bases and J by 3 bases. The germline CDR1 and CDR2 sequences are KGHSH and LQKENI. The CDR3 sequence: CASSPRRQGAEETQYF. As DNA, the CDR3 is TGTGCCAGCTCACCAAGGAGACAGGGGGCTGAAGAGACCCAGTACTTC.

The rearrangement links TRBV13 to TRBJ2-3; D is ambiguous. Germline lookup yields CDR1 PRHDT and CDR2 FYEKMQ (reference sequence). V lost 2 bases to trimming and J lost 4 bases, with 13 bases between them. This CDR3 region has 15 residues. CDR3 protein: CASSLMGGPPDTQYF. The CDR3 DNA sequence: TGTGCCAGCAGCTTAATGGGTGGGCCCCCAGATACGCAGTATTTT.

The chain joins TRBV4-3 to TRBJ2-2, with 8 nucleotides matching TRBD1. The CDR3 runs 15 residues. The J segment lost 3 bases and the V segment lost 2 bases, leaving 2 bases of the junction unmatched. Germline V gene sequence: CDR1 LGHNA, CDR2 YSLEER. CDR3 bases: TGCGCCAGCAGCCAACAGGGGGCGGACACCGGGGAGCTGTTTTTT. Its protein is CASSQQGADTGELFF.

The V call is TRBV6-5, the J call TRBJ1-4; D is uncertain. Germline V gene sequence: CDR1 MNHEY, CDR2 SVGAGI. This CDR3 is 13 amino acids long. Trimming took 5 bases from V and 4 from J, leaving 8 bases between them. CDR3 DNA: TGTGCCAGCAGTGCTAGGTTTAATGAAAAACTGTTTTTT. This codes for CASSARFNEKLFF.

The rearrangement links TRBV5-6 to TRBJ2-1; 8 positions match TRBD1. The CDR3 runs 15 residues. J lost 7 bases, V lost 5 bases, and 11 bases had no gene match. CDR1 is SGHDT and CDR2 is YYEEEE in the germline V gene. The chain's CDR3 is CASSFRDRSMNEQFF. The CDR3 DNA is TGTGCCAGCAGTTTCCGGGACAGGAGCATGAATGAGCAGTTCTTC.

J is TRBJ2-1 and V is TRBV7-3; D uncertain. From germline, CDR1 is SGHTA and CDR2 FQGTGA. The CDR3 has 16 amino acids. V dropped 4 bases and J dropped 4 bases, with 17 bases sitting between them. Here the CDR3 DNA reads TGTGCCAGCAGCTACCACCATGGTGATGGGTACAATGAGCAGTTCTTC. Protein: CASSYHHGDGYNEQFF.

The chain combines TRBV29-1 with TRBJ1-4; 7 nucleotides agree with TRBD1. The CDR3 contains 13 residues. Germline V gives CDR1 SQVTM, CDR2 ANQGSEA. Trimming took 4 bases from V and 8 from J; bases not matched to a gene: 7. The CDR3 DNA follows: TGCAGCGTTGCGGCGGGACAGACCGAAAAACTGTTTTTT. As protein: CSVAAGQTEKLFF.

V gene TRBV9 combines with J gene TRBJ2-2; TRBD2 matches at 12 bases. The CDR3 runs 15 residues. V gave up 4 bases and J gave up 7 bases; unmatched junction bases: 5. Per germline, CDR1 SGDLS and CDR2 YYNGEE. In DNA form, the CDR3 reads TGTGCCAGCAGCCGGACTAGCGGGGTAGGCGGGGAGCTGTTTTTT. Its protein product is CASSRTSGVGGELFF.

The CDR3 coding sequence is TGTGCCAGCAGCTTAACAGGTGATCAGCCCCAGCATTTT. Protein: CASSLTGDQPQHF. The genes are TRBV7-9 and TRBJ1-5; D might be TRBD1 (5 bases). This CDR3 has 13 amino acids. Trimming shortened V by 2 bases and J by 5 bases, and 7 bases separated the two germline ends. Germline lookup yields CDR1 SEHNR and CDR2 FQNEAQ (reference sequence).

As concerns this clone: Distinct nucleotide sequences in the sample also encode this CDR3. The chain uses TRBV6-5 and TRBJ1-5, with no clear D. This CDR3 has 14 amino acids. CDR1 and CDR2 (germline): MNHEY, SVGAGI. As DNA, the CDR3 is TGTGCTAGCTCCGGCGGAGCAGCGTATCAGCCCCAGCATTTT. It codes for CASSGGAAYQPQHF.

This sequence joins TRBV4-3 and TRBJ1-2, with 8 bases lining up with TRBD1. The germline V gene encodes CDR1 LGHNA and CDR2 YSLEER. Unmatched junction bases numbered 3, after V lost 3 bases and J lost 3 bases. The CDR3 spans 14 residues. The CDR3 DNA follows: TGCGCCAGCAGCCAGGTGGGACAGGACTATGGCTACACCTTC. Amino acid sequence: CASSQVGQDYGYTF.

CDR3 in amino acids: CASRGQGPETQYF. The CDR3 nucleotides are TGTGCCAGTAGGGGGCAGGGTCCAGAGACCCAGTACTTC. J is TRBJ2-5 and V is TRBV19, with a weak D call TRBD1 (5 bases). The CDR3 has 13 amino acids. Per germline, CDR1 LNHDA and CDR2 SQIVND (reference sequence). The ends were cut back, 6 bases at V and 4 bases at J, with 12 bases in the middle. The full variable domain, completed using reference TRBV19 and TRBJ2-5, is DGGITQSPKYLFRKEGQNVTLSCEQNLNHDAMYWYRQDPGQGLRLIYYSQIVNDFQKGDIAEGYSVSREKKESFPLTVTSAQKNPTAFYLCASRGQGPETQYFGPGTRLLVL.

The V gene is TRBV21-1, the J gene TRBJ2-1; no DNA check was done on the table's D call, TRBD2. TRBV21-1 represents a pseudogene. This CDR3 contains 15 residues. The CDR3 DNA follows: TGTGCCAGCAGCAAAGGACTAGCGGGAGACAATGAGCAGTTCTTC. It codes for CASSKGLAGDNEQFF.

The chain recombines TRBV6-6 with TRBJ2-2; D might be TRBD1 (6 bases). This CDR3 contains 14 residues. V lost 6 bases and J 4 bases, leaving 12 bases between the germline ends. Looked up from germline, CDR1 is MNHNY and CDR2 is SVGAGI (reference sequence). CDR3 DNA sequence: TGTGCCAGCAGAGAGACAGGATTCACCGGGGAGCTGTTTTTT. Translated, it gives CASRETGFTGELFF.